These T cell receptor beta chains were read from a single sample in a study of OX40 agonist ivuxolimab in advanced cancers. Only in-frame clones appear in the TCRdb table, and some are missing; sequencing was by immunoSEQ multiplex PCR. This sample carries around 67,000 clones, around 82% of them seen once, and the ten largest clones take 8.2%. The sample here was CD4+ or CD8+ T cells sorted from blood, taken in a trial of the OX40 agonist ivuxolimab. The receptors here all came from an adult with an advanced solid tumor such as melanoma, head and neck, liver or kidney cancer. Both conserved end residues are part of each CDR3. The order of the fields is D gene, clone size, J gene, V gene, CDR3 protein, CDR3 DNA. D genes are given only for firm matches. Some rows have no size entry. The others give once, few or many, or a class for an expanded clone.

NA few TRBJ2-5 TRBV28 CASGGASTYQETQYF TGTGCCAGCGGGGGGGCTTCTACGTACCAAGAGACCCAGTACTTC
TRBD2 once TRBJ2-5 TRBV6-5 CASSNSPSGQETQYF TGTGCCAGCAGCAATAGCCCTAGCGGACAAGAGACCCAGTACTTC
NA NA TRBJ2-5 TRBV30 CAWSVQLGFGETQYF TGTGCCTGGAGTGTGCAGTTAGGGTTTGGAGAGACCCAGTACTTC
NA once TRBJ2-3 TRBV27 CASSPLPGSTDTQYF TGTGCCAGCAGTCCACTCCCGGGTAGCACAGATACGCAGTATTTT
TRBD1 NA TRBJ1-1 TRBV7-9 CASSFWQGARIYTEAFF TGTGCCAGCAGCTTCTGGCAGGGGGCCCGGATTTACACTGAAGCTTTCTTT
NA NA TRBJ2-5 TRBV18 CASSLAALGETQYF TGTGCCAGCTCCCTAGCCGCGCTCGGGGAGACCCAGTACTTC
NA NA TRBJ2-1 TRBV7-2 CASSLDQGWKPYNEQFF TGTGCCAGCAGCTTAGATCAGGGGTGGAAACCCTACAATGAGCAGTTCTTC
TRBD1 NA TRBJ2-1 TRBV10-3 CAIRGGQPYNEQFF TGTGCCATCAGAGGGGGACAGCCCTACAATGAGCAGTTCTTC
NA NA TRBJ1-5 TRBV27 CASSFWGQPQHF TGTGCCAGCAGTTTCTGGGGGCAGCCCCAGCATTTT
NA NA TRBJ1-1 TRBV2 CASSEARLAGKGTEAFF TGTGCCAGCAGTGAAGCAAGGTTAGCAGGGAAGGGAACTGAAGCTTTCTTT
NA NA TRBJ2-1 TRBV28 CASSFGEYEQFF TGTGCCAGCAGTTTTGGTGAATATGAGCAGTTCTTC